The clone carrying this T cell receptor (beta chain) was counted between two and nine times. TCR cDNA was made by 5'RACE template switching, adding a universal primer site and UMIs. Each CDR3 protein is one row after TCRdb ran MiXCR on the 5' RACE reads. The repertoire holds some 350,000 distinct CDR3 sequences, with around a tenth as singletons. The entry originates in a study of T cells after yellow fever vaccination. Study-level information: SMART-Seq v4 Ultra Low Input prepared the low-cell-number fractions.

V gave up 1 base and J gave up 0 bases, with 13 bases separating them. Per the germline V gene, CDR1 is DFQATT and CDR2 is SNEGSKA (reference sequence). This CDR3 has 16 residues. The TCR originated in a young man who received the YFV17D yellow fever vaccine. This rearrangement joins TRBV20-1 to TRBJ2-1; D unresolved. The sequencing used PBMCs, collected on the day of the first yellow fever vaccination. The CDR3 reads CSARGTGHRSYNEQFF. Here the CDR3 DNA reads TGCAGTGCTAGAGGAACGGGCCACCGCTCCTACAATGAGCAGTTCTTC.